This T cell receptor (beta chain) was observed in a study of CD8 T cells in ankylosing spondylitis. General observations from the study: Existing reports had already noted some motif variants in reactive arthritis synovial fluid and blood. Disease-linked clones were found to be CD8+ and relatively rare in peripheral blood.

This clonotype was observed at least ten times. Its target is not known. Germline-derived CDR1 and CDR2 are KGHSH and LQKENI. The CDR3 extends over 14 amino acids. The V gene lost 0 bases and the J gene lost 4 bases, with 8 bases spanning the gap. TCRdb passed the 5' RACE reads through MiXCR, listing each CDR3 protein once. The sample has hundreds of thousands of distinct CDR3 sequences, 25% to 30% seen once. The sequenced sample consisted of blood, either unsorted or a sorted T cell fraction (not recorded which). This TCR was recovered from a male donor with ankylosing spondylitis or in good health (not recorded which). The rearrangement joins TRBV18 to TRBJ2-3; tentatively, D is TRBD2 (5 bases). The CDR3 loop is CASSPPGAADTQYF. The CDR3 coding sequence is TGTGCCAGCTCACCACCGGGAGCAGCAGATACGCAGTATTTT.